Listed below are T cell receptor beta chains from one sample, sequenced in a study of T cell responses to AZD1222 COVID-19 vaccine. Measured with immunoSEQ multiplex PCR; TCRdb has only the in-frame clones, and not every one. The repertoire consists of 110,000 to 150,000 clones, with 70% to 90% occurring once and the leading ten covering approximately 3.7%. The source material was peripheral blood, sampled on day 0 of AZD1222 vaccination. The receptors were gathered from an adult in good health. Both conserved end residues are part of each CDR3. A D gene is named only where the DNA matches it firmly. Not all rows give a size; the values are once, few, many and, for expanded clones, a class.

>TRBV6-5|NA|TRBD1|TRBJ2-7
TGTGCCAGCAGTTACAGGACAGGGGGGTACGAGCAGTACTTC
CASSYRTGGYEQYF
>TRBV19|NA|TRBD1|TRBJ1-1
TGTGCCAGTAGTGCGTGGGACAGCATGAACACTGAAGCTTTCTTT
CASSAWDSMNTEAFF
>TRBV4-3|NA|NA|TRBJ2-3
TGCGCCAGCAGCCAAGATCCGGGACCCACGCAGTATTTT
CASSQDPGPTQYF
>TRBV19|NA|NA|TRBJ2-7
TGTGCCAGTAGCGACCGATCGTCTACGTATGAGCAGTACTTC
CASSDRSSTYEQYF
>TRBV21-1|once|NA|TRBJ1-5
TGTGCCAGCAGCAAAACCACAGATTACAATCAGCCCCAGCATTTT
CASSKTTDYNQPQHF
>TRBV7-2|NA|TRBD1|TRBJ1-1
TGTGCCAGCAGCGCCCACAGGGGGCCGAACACTGAAGCTTTCTTT
CASSAHRGPNTEAFF
>TRBV7-9|once|NA|TRBJ2-3
TGTGCCAGCAGCTTTACGGATACGCAGTATTTT
CASSFTDTQYF
>TRBV2|NA|NA|TRBJ2-5
TGTGCCAGCAGGGCCGGGACCTCGATCTCGTACCAAGAGACCCAGTACTTC
CASRAGTSISYQETQYF
>TRBV19|NA|NA|TRBJ1-5
TGTGCCAGTAAACTTGAAGCGGGACACCCATATAGCAATCAGCCCCAGCATTTT
CASKLEAGHPYSNQPQHF
>TRBV12-3/TRBV12-4|NA|NA|TRBJ1-1
TGTGCCAGCAGTTTGACAGAGAACACTGAAGCTTTCTTT
CASSLTENTEAFF
>TRBV9|NA|NA|TRBJ2-5
TGTGCCAGCAGTATGGGTCACCAGGGTACAGAGACCCAGTACTTC
CASSMGHQGTETQYF
>TRBV6-5|NA|NA|TRBJ1-5
TGTGCCAGCAGTTTTCGGGCCCTCGGGGGTCAGCCCCAGCATTTT
CASSFRALGGQPQHF
>TRBV7-2|NA|NA|TRBJ2-7
TGTGCCAGCAGCTTAGGCCCCGAGCAGTACTTC
CASSLGPEQYF
>TRBV6-2/TRBV6-3|NA|TRBD2|TRBJ2-1
TGTGCCAGCAGTTACCCACGAGCGGGAGGGGTCATTTACAATGAGCAGTTCTTC
CASSYPRAGGVIYNEQFF
>TRBV3-1/TRBV3-2|NA|NA|TRBJ2-1
TGTGCCAGCAGCCAACCCCGGGTATTAAGGAAGGATGAGCAGTTCTTC
CASSQPRVLRKDEQFF
>TRBV4-3|NA|NA|TRBJ1-3
TGCGCCAGCAGCCAAGATCTCGGCTTACTCCACTCTGGAAACACCATATATTTT
CASSQDLGLLHSGNTIYF
>TRBV7-9|NA|NA|TRBJ2-7
TGTGCCAGCAGCGCCGGGAGCTACGAGCAGTACTTC
CASSAGSYEQYF
>TRBV19|NA|NA|TRBJ2-7
TGTGCCAGCACAACTAGCCACAACTCCTACGAGCAGTACTTC
CASTTSHNSYEQYF
>TRBV19|NA|NA|TRBJ2-7
TGTGCCAGTAGCCCGATAGTGGGACAAATACCCTCCTACGAGCAGTACTTC
CASSPIVGQIPSYEQYF
>TRBV5-1|NA|TRBD1|TRBJ1-2
TGCGCCAGCAATTCGGGACAGCCTAACTATGGCTACACCTTC
CASNSGQPNYGYTF
>TRBV7-8|NA|NA|TRBJ2-2
TGTGCCAGCAGCTTTTACACGAACACCGGGGAGCTGTTTTTT
CASSFYTNTGELFF
>TRBV25-1|NA|NA|TRBJ1-5
TGTGCCAGCAGTGAACATGGCAATCAGCCCCAGCATTTT
CASSEHGNQPQHF
>TRBV10-2|NA|NA|TRBJ1-5
TGCGCCAGCAGTGGGGGGGCCGTACAGCCCCAGCATTTT
CASSGGAVQPQHF
>TRBV4-2|NA|NA|TRBJ2-1
TGTGCCAGCAGCCAAGGACTCCGGTTCGCTCAAAAACCCTACAATGAGCAGTTCTTC
CASSQGLRFAQKPYNEQFF
>TRBV21-1|NA|NA|TRBJ1-5
TGTGCCAGCAGCAAAGCGGGACAGGGCAATCAGCCCCAGCATTTT
CASSKAGQGNQPQHF
>TRBV19|NA|NA|TRBJ2-4
TGTGCCAGTAGTATAGGGAACACAAAAAACATTCAGTACTTC
CASSIGNTKNIQYF
>TRBV3-1/TRBV3-2|NA|NA|TRBJ2-3
TGTGCCAGCAGCCCGAGTCGGGGTTTAGATACGCAGTATTTT
CASSPSRGLDTQYF
>TRBV5-3|NA|NA|TRBJ1-5
TGTGCCAGAAGCTTGGCGGCGCCTAATCAGCCCCAGCATTTT
CARSLAAPNQPQHF
>TRBV27|NA|NA|TRBJ2-7
TGTGCCAGCAGCTGGGGCCCAAAATACGAGCAGTACTTC
CASSWGPKYEQYF
>TRBV9|NA|TRBD2|TRBJ2-1
TGTGCCAGCAGCGTCGGGACTAGCGGTTACAATGAGCAGTTCTTC
CASSVGTSGYNEQFF
>TRBV7-6|once|NA|TRBJ2-2
TGTGCCAGCAGCCCAGGGGGGGGCCGGGAGCTGTTTTTT
CASSPGGGRELFF
>TRBV3-1/TRBV3-2|NA|NA|TRBJ1-1
TGTGCCAGCAGCCAAGGGCCGCGCCCTATGAACACTGAAGCTTTCTTT
CASSQGPRPMNTEAFF
>TRBV4-3|NA|NA|TRBJ1-3
TGCGCCAGCAGCCAAGTCGGGTCTGGAAACACCATATATTTT
CASSQVGSGNTIYF
>TRBV19|NA|TRBD1|TRBJ1-1
TGTGCCAGTAGTACTCCACGGGACAGAAAGAACACTGAAGCTTTCTTT
CASSTPRDRKNTEAFF
>TRBV11-2|few|NA|TRBJ2-5
TGTGCCAGCAGCCTCCAGAGGGGCGAGACCCAGTACTTC
CASSLQRGETQYF
>TRBV29-1|NA|NA|TRBJ2-7
TGCAGCGTTGTATGGGCCAAGGTCGCCTACGAGCAGTACTTC
CSVVWAKVAYEQYF
>TRBV6-2/TRBV6-3|NA|TRBD2|TRBJ2-6
TGTGCCAGCCGCCCGGGGGAGGGGCTCGGGGCCAACGTCCTGACTTTC
CASRPGEGLGANVLTF
>TRBV5-1|NA|NA|TRBJ2-7
TGCGCCAGCAGCTTGTCCGGATACGAGCAGTACTTC
CASSLSGYEQYF
>TRBV29-1|NA|NA|TRBJ1-1
TGCAGCGTAGCCCCGGGGAACACTGAAGCTTTCTTT
CSVAPGNTEAFF
>TRBV19|NA|NA|TRBJ1-5
TGTGCCAGTAGTATCCCCCTAAGACAGATGCGCAATCAGCCCCAGCATTTT
CASSIPLRQMRNQPQHF
>TRBV11-3|NA|NA|TRBJ1-5
TGTGCCAGCAGCTGTAGGGTGGAAAGAAATCAGCCCCAGCATTTT
CASSCRVERNQPQHF
>TRBV14|NA|NA|TRBJ2-3
TGTGCCAGCAGGACAGGTTTACCCACAGATACGCAGTATTTT
CASRTGLPTDTQYF
>TRBV11-2|NA|NA|TRBJ2-1
TGTGCCAGCAGCAGCATTGGGGGTTGGAGTGAGCAGTTCTTC
CASSSIGGWSEQFF
>TRBV6-4|NA|NA|TRBJ1-6
TGTGCCAGCAGTGCGGGGACCATCAATTCACCCCTCCACTTT
CASSAGTINSPLHF
>TRBV19|NA|TRBD1|TRBJ1-5
TGTGCCACCAAACAGGGGACCTATAGCAATCAGCCCCAGCATTTT
CATKQGTYSNQPQHF
>TRBV19|NA|NA|TRBJ1-4
TGTGCCAGTAGTAAGACCCCTGGTAAATTGTTTTTT
CASSKTPGKLFF
>TRBV6-4|medium-sized|TRBD1|TRBJ2-1
TGTGCCAGCAGTGACGGGACAGGGGGCAATGAGCAGTTCTTC
CASSDGTGGNEQFF
>TRBV25-1|NA|NA|TRBJ2-7
TGTGCCAGCAGTGAATATGACAGCTACGAGCAGTACTTC
CASSEYDSYEQYF
>TRBV19|NA|TRBD1|TRBJ2-7
TGTGCCAGTAGTAATGGACAGGGTCGCGAGCAGTACTTC
CASSNGQGREQYF
>TRBV24-1|NA|NA|TRBJ1-1
TGTGCCACCAGTGATTTGACCCCAGGAGCTGAAGCTTTCTTT
CATSDLTPGAEAFF
>TRBV19|NA|NA|TRBJ2-7
TGTGCCAGTAGTAGGGGGAATTTACCCTACGAGCAGTACTTC
CASSRGNLPYEQYF
>TRBV28|NA|NA|TRBJ1-2
TGTGCCAGCAGTTCTCGATTCGGCTACACCTTC
CASSSRFGYTF
>TRBV2|NA|NA|TRBJ1-1
TGTGCCAGCGGTTCGGACAGTCGGAGGAACACTGAAGCTTTCTTT
CASGSDSRRNTEAFF